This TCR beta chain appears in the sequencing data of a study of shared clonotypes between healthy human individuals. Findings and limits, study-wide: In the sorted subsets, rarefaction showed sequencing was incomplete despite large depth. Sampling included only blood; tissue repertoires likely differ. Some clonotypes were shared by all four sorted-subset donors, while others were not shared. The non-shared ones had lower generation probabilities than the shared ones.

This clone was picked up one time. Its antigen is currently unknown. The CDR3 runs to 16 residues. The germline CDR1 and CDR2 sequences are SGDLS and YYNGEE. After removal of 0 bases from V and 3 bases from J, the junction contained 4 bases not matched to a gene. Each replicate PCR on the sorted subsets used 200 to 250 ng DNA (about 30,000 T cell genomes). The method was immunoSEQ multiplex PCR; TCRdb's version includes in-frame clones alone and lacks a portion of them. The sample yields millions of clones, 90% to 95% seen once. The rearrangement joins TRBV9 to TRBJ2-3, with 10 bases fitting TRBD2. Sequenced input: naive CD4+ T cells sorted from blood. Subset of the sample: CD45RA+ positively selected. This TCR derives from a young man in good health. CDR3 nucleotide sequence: TGTGCCAGCAGCGTAGCGAGCGGGAGGGAGACAGATACGCAGTATTTT. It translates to CASSVASGRETDTQYF. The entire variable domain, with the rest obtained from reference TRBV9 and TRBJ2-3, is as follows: DSGVTQTPKHLITATGQRVTLRCSPRSGDLSVYWYQQSLDQGLQFLIQYYNGEERAKGNILERFSAQQFPDLHSELNLSSLELGDSALYFCASSVASGRETDTQYFGPGTRLTVL.